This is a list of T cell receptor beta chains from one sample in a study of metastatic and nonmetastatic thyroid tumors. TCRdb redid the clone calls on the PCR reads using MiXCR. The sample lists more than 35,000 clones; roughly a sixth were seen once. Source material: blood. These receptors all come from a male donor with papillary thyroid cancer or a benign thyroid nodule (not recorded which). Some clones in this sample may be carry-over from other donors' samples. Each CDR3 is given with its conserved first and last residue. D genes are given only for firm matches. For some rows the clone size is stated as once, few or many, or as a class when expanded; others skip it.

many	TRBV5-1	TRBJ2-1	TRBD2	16	CASSPTSGSFANEQFF	TGCGCCAGCAGTCCAACTAGCGGGAGTTTTGCCAATGAGCAGTTCTTC
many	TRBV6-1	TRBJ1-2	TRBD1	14	CASRLRDRVDGYTF	TGTGCCAGCAGACTCCGGGACAGGGTGGATGGCTACACCTTC
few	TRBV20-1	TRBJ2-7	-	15	CSAILVCSGSLEQYF	TGCAGTGCTATTCTCGTCTGTAGCGGTTCCCTCGAGCAGTACTTC
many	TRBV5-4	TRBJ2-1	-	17	CASINSGAPSSYNEQFF	TGTGCCAGCATCAACAGTGGGGCCCCGAGCTCCTACAATGAGCAGTTCTTC
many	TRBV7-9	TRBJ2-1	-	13	CASMVDSYNEQFF	TGTGCCAGCATGGTCGACTCCTACAATGAGCAGTTCTTC
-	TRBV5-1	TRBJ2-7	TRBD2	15	CASSLGLSGPYEQYF	TGCGCCAGTAGCCTGGGACTATCGGGGCCCTACGAGCAGTACTTC
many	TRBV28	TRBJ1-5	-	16	CASTPPGGVSNQPQHF	TGTGCCAGCACCCCCCCCGGGGGAGTTAGCAATCAGCCCCAGCATTTT
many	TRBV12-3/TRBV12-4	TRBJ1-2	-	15	CASIGGPGGTFGYTF	TGTGCCAGCATCGGAGGGCCTGGAGGGACATTTGGCTACACCTTC
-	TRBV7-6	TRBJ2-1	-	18	CASTATVAGGNTYNEHFF	-
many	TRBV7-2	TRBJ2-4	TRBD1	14	CASSFAGTGNIQYF	TGTGCCAGCAGCTTCGCCGGGACAGGAAACATTCAGTACTTC
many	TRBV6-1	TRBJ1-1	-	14	CASRSTGKNTEAFF	TGTGCCAGCAGGTCTACTGGGAAGAACACTGAAGCTTTCTTT
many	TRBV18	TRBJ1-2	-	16	CASFHPGRSPDYGYTF	TGTGCCAGCTTCCACCCCGGCCGCTCCCCGGACTATGGCTACACCTTC
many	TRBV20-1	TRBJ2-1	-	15	CSARDWQEAQHEQFF	TGCAGTGCTAGAGATTGGCAAGAAGCCCAACATGAGCAGTTCTTC
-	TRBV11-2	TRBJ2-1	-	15	CASSLVPEPYNEQFF	TGTGCCAGCAGCTTGGTGCCCGAGCCCTACAATGAGCAGTTCTTC
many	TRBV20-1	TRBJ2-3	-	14	CSAERGSRTDTQYF	TGCAGTGCTGAAAGGGGGTCGCGCACAGATACGCAGTATTTT
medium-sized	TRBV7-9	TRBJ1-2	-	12	CASSFEGDGYTF	TGTGCCAGCAGCTTCGAGGGCGATGGCTACACCTTC
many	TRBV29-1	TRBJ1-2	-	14	CSVWSGRGGYGYTF	TGCAGCGTTTGGAGCGGAAGAGGGGGCTATGGCTACACCTTC
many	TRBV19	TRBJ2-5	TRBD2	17	CASSTLDLAGVAETQYF	TGTGCCAGTAGTACCCTTGACTTAGCGGGAGTGGCTGAGACCCAGTACTTC